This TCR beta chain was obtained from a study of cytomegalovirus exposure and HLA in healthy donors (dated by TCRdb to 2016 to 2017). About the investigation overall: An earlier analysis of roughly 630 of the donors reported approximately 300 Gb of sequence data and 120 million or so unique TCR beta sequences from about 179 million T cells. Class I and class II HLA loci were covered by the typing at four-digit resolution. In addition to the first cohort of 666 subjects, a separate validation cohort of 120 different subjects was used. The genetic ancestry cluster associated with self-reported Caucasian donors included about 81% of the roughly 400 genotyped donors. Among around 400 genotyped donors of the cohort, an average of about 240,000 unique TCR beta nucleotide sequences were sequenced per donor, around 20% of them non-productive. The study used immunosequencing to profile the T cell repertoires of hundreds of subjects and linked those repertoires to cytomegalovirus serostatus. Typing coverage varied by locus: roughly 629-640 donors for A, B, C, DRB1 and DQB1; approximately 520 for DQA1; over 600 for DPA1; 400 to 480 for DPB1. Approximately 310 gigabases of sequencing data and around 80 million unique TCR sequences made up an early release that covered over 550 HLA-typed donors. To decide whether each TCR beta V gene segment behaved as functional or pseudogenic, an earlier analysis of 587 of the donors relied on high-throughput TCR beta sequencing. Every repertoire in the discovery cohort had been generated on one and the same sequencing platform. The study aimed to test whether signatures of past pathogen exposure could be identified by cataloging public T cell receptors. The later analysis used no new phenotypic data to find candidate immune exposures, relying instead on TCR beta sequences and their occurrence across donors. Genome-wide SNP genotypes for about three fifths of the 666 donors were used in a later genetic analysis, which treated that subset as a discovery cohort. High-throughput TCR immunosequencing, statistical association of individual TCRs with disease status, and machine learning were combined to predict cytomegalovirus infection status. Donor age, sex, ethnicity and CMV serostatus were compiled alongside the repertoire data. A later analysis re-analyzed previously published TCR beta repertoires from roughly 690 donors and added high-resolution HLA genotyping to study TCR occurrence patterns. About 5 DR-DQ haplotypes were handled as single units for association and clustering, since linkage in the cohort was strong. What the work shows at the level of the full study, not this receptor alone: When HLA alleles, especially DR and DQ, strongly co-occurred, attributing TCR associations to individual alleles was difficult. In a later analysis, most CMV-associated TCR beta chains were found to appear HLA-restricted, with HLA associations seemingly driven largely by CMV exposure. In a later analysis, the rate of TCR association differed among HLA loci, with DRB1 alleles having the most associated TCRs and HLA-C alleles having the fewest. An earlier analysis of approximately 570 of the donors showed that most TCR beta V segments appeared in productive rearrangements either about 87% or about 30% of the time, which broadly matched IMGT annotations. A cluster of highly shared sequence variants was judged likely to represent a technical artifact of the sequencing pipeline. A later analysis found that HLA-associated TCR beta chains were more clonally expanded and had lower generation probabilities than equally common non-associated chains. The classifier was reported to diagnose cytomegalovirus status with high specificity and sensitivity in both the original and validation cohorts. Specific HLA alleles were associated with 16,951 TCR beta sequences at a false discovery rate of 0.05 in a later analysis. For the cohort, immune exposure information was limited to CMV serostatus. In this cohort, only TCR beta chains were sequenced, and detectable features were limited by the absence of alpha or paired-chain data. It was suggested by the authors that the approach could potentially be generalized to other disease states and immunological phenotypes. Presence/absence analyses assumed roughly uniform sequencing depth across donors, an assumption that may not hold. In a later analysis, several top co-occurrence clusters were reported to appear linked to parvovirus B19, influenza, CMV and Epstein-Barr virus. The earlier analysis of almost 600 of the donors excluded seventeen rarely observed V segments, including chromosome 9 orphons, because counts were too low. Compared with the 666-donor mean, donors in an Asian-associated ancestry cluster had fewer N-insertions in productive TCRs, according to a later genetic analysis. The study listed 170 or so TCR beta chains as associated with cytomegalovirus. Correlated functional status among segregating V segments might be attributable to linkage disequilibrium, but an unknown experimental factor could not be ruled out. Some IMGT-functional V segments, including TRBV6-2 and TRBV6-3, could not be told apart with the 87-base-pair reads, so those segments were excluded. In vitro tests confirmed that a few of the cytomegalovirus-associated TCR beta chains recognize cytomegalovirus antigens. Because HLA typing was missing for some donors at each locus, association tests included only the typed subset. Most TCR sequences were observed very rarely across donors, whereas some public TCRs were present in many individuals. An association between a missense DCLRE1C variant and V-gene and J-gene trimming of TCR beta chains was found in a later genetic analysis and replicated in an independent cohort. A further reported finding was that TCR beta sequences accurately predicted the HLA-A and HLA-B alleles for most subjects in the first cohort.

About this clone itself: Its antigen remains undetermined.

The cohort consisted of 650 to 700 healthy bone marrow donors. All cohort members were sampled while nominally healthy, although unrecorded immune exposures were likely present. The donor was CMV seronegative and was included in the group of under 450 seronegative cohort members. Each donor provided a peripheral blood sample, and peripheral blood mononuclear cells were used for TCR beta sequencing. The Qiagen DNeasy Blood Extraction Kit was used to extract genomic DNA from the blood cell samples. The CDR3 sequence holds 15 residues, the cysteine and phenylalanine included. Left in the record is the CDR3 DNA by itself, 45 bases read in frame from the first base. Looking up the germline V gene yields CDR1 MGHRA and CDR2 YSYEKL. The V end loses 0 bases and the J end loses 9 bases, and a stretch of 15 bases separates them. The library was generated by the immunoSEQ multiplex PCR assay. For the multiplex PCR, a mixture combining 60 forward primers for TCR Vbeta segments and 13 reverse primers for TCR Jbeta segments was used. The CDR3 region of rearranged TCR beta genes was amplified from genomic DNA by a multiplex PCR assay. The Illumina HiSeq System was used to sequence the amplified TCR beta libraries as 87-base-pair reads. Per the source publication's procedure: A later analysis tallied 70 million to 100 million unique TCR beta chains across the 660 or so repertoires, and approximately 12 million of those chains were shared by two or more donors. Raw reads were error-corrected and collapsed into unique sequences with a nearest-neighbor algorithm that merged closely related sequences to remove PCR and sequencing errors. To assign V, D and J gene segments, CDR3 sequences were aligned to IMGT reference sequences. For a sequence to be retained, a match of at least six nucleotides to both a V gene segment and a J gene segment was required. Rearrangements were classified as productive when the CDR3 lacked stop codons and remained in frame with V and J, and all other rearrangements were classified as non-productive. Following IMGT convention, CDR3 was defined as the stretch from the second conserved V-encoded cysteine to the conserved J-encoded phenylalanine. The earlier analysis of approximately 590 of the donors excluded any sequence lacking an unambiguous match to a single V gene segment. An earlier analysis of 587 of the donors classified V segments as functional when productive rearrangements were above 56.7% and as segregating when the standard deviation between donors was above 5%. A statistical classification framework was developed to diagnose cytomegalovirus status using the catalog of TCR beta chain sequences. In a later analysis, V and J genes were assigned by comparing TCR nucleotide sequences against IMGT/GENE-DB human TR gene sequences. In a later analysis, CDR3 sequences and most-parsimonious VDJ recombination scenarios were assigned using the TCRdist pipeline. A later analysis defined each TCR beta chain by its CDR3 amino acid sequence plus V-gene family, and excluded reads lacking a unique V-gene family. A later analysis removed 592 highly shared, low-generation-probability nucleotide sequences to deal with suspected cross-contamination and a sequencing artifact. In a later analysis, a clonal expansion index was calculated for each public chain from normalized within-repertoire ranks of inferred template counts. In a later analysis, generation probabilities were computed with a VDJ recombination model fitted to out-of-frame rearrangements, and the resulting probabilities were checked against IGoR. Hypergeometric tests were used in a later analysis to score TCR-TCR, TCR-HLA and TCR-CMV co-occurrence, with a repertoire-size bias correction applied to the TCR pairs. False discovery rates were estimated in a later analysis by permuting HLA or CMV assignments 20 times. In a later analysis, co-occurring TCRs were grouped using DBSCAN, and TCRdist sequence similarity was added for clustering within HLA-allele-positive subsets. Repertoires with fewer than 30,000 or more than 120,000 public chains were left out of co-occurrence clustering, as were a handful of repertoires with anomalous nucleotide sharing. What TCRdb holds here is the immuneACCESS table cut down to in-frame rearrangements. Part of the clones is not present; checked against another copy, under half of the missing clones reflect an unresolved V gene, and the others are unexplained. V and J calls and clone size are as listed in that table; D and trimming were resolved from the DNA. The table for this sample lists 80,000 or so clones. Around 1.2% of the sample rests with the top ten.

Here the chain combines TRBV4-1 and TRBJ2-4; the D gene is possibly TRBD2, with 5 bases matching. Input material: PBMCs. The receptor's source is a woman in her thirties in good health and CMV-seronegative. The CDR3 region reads CASSQDSGGGFIQYF. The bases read TGCGCCAGCAGCCAAGATTCGGGTGGAGGATTCATTCAGTACTTC.